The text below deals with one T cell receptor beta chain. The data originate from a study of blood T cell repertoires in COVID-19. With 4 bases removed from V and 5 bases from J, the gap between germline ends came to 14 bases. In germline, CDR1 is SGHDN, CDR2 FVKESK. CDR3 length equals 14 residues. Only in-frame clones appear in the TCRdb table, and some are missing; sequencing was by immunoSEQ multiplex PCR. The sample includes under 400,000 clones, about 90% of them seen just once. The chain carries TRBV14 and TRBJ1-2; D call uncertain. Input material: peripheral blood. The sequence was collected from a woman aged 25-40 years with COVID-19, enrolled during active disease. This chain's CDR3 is CASSPRGAPYGYTF. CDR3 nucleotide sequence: TGTGCCAGCAGCCCACGGGGTGCCCCTTATGGCTACACCTTC.